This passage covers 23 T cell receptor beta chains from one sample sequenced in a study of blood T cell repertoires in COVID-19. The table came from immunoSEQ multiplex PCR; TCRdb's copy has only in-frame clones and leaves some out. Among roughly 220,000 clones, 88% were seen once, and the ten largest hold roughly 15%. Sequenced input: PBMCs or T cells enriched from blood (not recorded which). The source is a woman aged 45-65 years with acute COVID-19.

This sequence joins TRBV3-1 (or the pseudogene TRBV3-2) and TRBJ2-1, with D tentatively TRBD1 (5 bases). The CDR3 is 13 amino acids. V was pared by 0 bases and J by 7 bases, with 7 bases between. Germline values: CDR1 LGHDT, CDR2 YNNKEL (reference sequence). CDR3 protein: CASSQEGANEQFF. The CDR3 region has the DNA TGTGCCAGCAGCCAAGAAGGGGCGAATGAGCAGTTCTTC.

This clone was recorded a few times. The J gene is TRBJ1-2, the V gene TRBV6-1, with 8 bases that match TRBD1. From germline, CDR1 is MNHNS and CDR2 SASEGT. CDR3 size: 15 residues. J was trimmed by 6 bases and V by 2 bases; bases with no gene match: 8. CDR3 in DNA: TGTGCCAGCAGTGAACCTCGACAGGGGAGAAATGGCTACACCTTC. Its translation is CASSEPRQGRNGYTF.

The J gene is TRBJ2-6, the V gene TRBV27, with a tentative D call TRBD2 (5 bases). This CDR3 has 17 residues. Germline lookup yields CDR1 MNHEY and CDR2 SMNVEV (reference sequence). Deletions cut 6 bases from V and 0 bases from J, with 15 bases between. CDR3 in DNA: TGTGCCAGCAGGGCCGGGGTATTCTACTCTGGGGCCAACGTCCTGACTTTC. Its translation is CASRAGVFYSGANVLTF.

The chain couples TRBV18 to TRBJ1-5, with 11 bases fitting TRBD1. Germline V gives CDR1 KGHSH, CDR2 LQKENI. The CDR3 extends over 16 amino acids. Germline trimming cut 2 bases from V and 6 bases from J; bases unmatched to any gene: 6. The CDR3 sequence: CASSPARTGGGQPQHF. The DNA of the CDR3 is TGTGCCAGCTCACCAGCCAGGACAGGGGGCGGTCAGCCCCAGCATTTT.

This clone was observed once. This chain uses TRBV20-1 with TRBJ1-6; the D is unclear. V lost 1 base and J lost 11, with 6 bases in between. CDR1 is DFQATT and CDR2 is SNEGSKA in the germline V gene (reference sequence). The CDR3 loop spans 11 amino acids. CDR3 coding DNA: TGCAGTGCTAGAGGAGCGGCACCCCTCCACTTT. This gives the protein CSARGAAPLHF.

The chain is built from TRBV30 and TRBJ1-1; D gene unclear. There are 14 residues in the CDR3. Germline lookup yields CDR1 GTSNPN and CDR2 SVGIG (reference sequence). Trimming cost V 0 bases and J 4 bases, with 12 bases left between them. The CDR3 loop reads CAWSVLGSGTEAFF. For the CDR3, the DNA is TGTGCCTGGAGTGTACTGGGGAGTGGCACTGAAGCTTTCTTT.

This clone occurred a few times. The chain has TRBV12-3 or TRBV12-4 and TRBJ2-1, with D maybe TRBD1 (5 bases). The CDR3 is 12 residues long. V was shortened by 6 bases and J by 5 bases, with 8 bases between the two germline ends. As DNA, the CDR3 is TGTGCCAGCAGATCGACAGACAATGAGCAGTTCTTC. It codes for CASRSTDNEQFF.

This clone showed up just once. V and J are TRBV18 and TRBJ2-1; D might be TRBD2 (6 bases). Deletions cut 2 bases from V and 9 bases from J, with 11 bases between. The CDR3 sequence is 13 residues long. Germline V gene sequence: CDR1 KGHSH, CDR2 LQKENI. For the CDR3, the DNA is TGTGCCAGCTCACCAATGGGACTCGGTGAGCAGTTCTTC. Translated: CASSPMGLGEQFF.

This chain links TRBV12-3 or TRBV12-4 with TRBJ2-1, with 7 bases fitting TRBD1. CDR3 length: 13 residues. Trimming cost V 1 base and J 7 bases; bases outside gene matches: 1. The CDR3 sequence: CASSLVQGNEQFF. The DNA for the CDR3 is TGTGCCAGCAGTTTAGTACAGGGGAATGAGCAGTTCTTC.

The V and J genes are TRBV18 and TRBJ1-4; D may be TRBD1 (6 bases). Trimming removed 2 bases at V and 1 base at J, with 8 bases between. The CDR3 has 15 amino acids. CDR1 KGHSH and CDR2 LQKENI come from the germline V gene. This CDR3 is CASSPLDRTNEKLFF. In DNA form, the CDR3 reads TGTGCCAGCTCACCATTGGACAGAACTAATGAAAAACTGTTTTTT.

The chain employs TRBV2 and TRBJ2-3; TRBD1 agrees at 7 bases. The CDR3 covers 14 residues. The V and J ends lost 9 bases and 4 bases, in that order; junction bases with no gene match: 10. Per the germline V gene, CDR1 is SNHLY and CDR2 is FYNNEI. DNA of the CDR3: TGTGCCAGTAGCAGGGGGTACGGGGCAGATACGCAGTATTTT. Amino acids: CASSRGYGADTQYF.

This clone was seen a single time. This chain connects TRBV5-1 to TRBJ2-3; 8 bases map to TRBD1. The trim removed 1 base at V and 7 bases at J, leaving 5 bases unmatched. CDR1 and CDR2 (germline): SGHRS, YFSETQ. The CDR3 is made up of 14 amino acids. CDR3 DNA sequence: TGCGCCAGCAGCTTGTCGGGACAGGCCAATACGCAGTATTTT. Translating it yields CASSLSGQANTQYF.

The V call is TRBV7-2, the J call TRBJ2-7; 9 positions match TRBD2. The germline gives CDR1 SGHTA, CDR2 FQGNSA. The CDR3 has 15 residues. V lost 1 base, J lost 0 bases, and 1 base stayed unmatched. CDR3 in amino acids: CASSLDSGSSYEQYF. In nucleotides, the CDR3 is TGTGCCAGCAGCTTAGATAGCGGGAGCTCCTACGAGCAGTACTTC.

For the CDR3, the DNA is TGTGCCAGCAGTTTGGGCAGAACTAATGAAAAACTGTTTTTT. It codes for CASSLGRTNEKLFF. The chain recombines TRBV28 with TRBJ1-4, with D uncertain. The CDR3 consists of 14 residues. Trimming left V 3 bases short and J 1 base short, with 6 bases between. Germline-derived CDR1 and CDR2 are MDHEN and SYDVKM. The full variable domain, rest sourced from reference TRBV28 and TRBJ1-4, is DVKVTQSSRYLVKRTGEKVFLECVQDMDHENMFWYRQDPGLGLRLIYFSYDVKMKEKGDIPEGYSVSREKKERFSLILESASTNQTSMYLCASSLGRTNEKLFFGSGTQLSVL.

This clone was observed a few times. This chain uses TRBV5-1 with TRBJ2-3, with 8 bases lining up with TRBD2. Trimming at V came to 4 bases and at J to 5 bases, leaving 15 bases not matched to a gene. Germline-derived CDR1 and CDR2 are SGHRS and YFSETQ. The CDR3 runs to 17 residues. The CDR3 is CASSRRGSGSALDTQYF. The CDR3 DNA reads TGCGCCAGCAGCCGACGGGGGAGCGGGAGTGCTTTAGATACGCAGTATTTT.

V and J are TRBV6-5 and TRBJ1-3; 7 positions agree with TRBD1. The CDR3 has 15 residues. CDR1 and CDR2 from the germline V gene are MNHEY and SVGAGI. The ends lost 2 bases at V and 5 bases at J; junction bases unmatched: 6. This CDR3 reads CASSYSRGGRNTIYF. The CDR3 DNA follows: TGTGCCAGCAGTTACAGTAGAGGGGGCCGAAACACCATATATTTT.

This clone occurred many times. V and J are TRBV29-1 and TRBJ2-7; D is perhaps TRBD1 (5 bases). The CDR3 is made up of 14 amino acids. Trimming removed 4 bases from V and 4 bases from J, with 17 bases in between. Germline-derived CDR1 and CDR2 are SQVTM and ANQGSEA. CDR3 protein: CSVVPRETEYEQYF. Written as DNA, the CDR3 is TGCAGCGTTGTCCCGAGAGAGACAGAGTACGAGCAGTACTTC.

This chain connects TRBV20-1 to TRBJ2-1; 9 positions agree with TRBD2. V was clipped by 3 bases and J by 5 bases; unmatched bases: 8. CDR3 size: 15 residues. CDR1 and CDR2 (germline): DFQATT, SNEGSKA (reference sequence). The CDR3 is CSASLASGKNNEQFF. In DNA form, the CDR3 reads TGCAGTGCTAGTCTCGCTAGCGGGAAAAACAATGAGCAGTTCTTC.

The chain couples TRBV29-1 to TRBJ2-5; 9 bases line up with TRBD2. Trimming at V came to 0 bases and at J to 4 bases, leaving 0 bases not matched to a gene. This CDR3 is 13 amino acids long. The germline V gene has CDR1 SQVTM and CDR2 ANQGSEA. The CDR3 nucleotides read TGCAGCGTTGAAGAACTAGCGGGAGAGACCCAGTACTTC. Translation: CSVEELAGETQYF.

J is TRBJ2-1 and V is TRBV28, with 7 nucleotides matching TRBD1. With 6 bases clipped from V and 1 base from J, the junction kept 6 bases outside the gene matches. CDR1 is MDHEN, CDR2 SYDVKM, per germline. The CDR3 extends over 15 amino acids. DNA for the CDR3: TGTGCCAGCAGCGCCGGACAGGTTTCCTACAATGAGCAGTTCTTC. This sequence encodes CASSAGQVSYNEQFF.

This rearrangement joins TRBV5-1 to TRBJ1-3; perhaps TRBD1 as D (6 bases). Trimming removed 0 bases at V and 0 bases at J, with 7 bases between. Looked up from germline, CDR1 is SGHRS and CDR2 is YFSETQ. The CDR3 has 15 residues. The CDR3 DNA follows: TGCGCCAGCAGCTTGGACAGGGCCTCTGGAAACACCATATATTTT. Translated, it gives CASSLDRASGNTIYF.

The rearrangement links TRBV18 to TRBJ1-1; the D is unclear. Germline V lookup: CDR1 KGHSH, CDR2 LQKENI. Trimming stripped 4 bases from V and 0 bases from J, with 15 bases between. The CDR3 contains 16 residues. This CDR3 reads CASSLSQALMNTEAFF. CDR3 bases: TGTGCCAGCTCACTCAGCCAGGCACTTATGAACACTGAAGCTTTCTTT.

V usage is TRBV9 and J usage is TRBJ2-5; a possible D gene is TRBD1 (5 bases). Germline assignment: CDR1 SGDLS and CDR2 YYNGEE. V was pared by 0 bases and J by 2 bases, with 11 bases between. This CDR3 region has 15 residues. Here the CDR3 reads CASSVAQGPQETQYF. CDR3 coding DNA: TGTGCCAGCAGCGTAGCCCAGGGCCCGCAAGAGACCCAGTACTTC.